Below, 16 T cell receptor beta chains from the same sample are listed, as sequenced in a study of OX40 agonist ivuxolimab in advanced cancers. Sequenced by immunoSEQ multiplex PCR; TCRdb stores in-frame clones only, minus some. The data hold about 14,000 clones, with about 89% observed a single time. The sample here was CD4+ or CD8+ T cells sorted from blood, taken in a trial of the OX40 agonist ivuxolimab. These receptors were collected from an adult with an advanced solid tumor such as melanoma, head and neck, liver or kidney cancer.

J is TRBJ2-7 and V is TRBV7-9; D gene uncertain. The CDR3 is 14 amino acids. The germline CDR1 and CDR2 sequences are SEHNR and FQNEAQ (reference sequence). V lost 1 base, J lost 2 bases, and 9 bases lay in between. This CDR3 is CASSLGALTYEQYF. Here the CDR3 DNA reads TGTGCCAGCAGCTTAGGCGCACTTACCTACGAGCAGTACTTC.

The rearrangement joins TRBV4-2 to TRBJ2-1; D is unresolved. The CDR3 runs 15 residues. Germline V gene data show CDR1 as LGHNA and CDR2 as YNFKEQ. The ends were cut back, 3 bases at V and 2 bases at J, with 11 bases in the middle. The CDR3 nucleotides are TGTGCCAGCAGCCAGGGCTCCGGGCCCTACAATGAGCAGTTCTTC. Residues: CASSQGSGPYNEQFF.

This sequence joins TRBV28 and TRBJ2-2; the D is unclear. Trimming removed 5 bases at V and 3 bases at J, with 4 bases between. The length of the CDR3 is 12 residues. Germline-derived CDR1 and CDR2 are MDHEN and SYDVKM. The CDR3: CASSHDTGELFF. The DNA for the CDR3 is TGTGCCAGCAGTCATGACACCGGGGAGCTGTTTTTT.

Here the CDR3 reads CASRWGTEAFF. The CDR3 coding sequence is TGTGCCAGTAGATGGGGGACGGAAGCTTTCTTT. The V and J genes are TRBV19 and TRBJ1-1, with D possibly TRBD1 on 5 matching bases. Trimming removed 6 bases from V and 8 bases from J, with 10 bases in between. Germline loops: CDR1 LNHDA, CDR2 SQIVND (reference sequence). The CDR3 is 11 residues long.

V gene TRBV5-1 combines with J gene TRBJ2-3; the D is unclear. CDR1 and CDR2 from the germline V gene are SGHRS and YFSETQ. This CDR3 region has 16 residues. V lost 0 bases and J 3 bases, leaving 14 bases between the germline ends. CDR3 protein: CASSLVAVPSTDTQYF. CDR3 nucleotides: TGCGCCAGCAGCTTGGTCGCAGTTCCTTCAACAGATACGCAGTATTTT.

This chain connects TRBV5-6 to TRBJ2-1, with 10 bases matching TRBD2. Trimming at V came to 4 bases and at J to 6 bases, leaving 10 bases not matched to a gene. CDR3 length: 16 amino acids. Germline V gene sequence: CDR1 SGHDT, CDR2 YYEEEE. CDR3 coding DNA: TGTGCCAGCAGCCCACCCGGACTAGCGGAGCTCAATGAGCAGTTCTTC. Its translation: CASSPPGLAELNEQFF.

The chain combines TRBV9 with TRBJ1-1; D possibly corresponds to TRBD1 (6 bases). Trimming pared 4 bases from V and 2 bases from J, leaving 12 bases between. The CDR3 length is 14 residues. Germline V gene sequence: CDR1 SGDLS, CDR2 YYNGEE. This CDR3 is CASSPPGANTEAFF. The CDR3 DNA reads TGTGCCAGCAGCCCACCGGGGGCAAACACTGAAGCTTTCTTT.

The chain uses TRBV7-9 and TRBJ1-2, with a tentative D call TRBD1 (6 bases). The V gene lost 4 bases and the J gene lost 2 bases, with 14 bases spanning the gap. The CDR3 consists of 15 residues. Germline assignment: CDR1 SEHNR and CDR2 FQNEAQ (reference sequence). CDR3 protein: CASSSLDSPNYGYTF. The CDR3 DNA reads TGTGCCAGCAGCTCCTTGGACAGCCCCAACTATGGCTACACCTTC.

CDR3 sequence reads: CASYRSSGRNAYNEQFF. The CDR3 coding sequence is TGTGCCAGCTACCGTTCTAGCGGGAGAAACGCCTACAATGAGCAGTTCTTC. The J gene is TRBJ2-1, the V gene TRBV28; 10 bases agree with TRBD2. Germline V gene data show CDR1 as MDHEN and CDR2 as SYDVKM. The CDR3 spans 17 residues. The V gene end was trimmed by 8 bases and the J gene end by 2 bases; junction bases not matched to a gene: 12.

The V gene is TRBV27, the J gene TRBJ1-1; D call uncertain. Germline V gene lookup returns CDR1 MNHEY and CDR2 SMNVEV (reference sequence). The CDR3 length is 15 residues. Deletions cut 6 bases from V and 2 bases from J, with 16 bases between. The DNA for the CDR3 is TGTGCCAGCAGGGAGAGGGTGCGTGAAAACACTGAAGCTTTCTTT. Translating it yields CASRERVRENTEAFF.

The genes are TRBV4-2 and TRBJ1-1; no firm D call. V was cut by 5 bases and J by 8 bases, with 21 bases left in between. This CDR3 region has 15 residues. In germline, CDR1 is LGHNA, CDR2 YNFKEQ. CDR3 protein: CASSSRGDRTTEAFF. CDR3 nucleotides: TGTGCCAGCAGCTCTCGTGGAGACCGTACCACCGAAGCTTTCTTT.

This chain connects TRBV19 to TRBJ2-7; D is perhaps TRBD2 (5 bases). Germline V gene lookup returns CDR1 LNHDA and CDR2 SQIVND (reference sequence). Trimming shortened V by 10 bases and J by 4 bases, and 17 bases separated the two germline ends. The CDR3 runs 13 residues. CDR3 bases: TGTGCCACCAGTCCCGGGATAAATTACGAGCAGTACTTC. It encodes CATSPGINYEQYF.

This sequence joins TRBV7-8 and TRBJ2-1, with TRBD2 identical over 9 bases. There are 14 residues in the CDR3. J gave up 7 bases and V 6 bases, and 7 bases lay outside the gene matches. CDR1 is SGHVS, CDR2 FQNEAQ, per germline. The CDR3 DNA is TGTGCCAGCAGTCTTTTGGCGGGAGGGAATGAGCAGTTCTTC. Residues: CASSLLAGGNEQFF.

The rearrangement joins TRBV2 to TRBJ1-6; no definite D call. The germline V gene has CDR1 SNHLY and CDR2 FYNNEI. The CDR3 has 16 amino acids. V shed 1 base and J shed 6 bases, with 13 bases lying between them. The DNA of the CDR3 is TGTGCCAGCAGTGAAGGGGTGGCAGGTAGTAATTCACCCCTCCACTTT. Its translation is CASSEGVAGSNSPLHF.

The gene calls are TRBV18 and TRBJ1-2, with a weak D call TRBD1 (6 bases). In germline, CDR1 is KGHSH, CDR2 LQKENI. CDR3 size: 15 residues. V was pared by 2 bases and J by 4 bases, with 14 bases between. CDR3 nucleotides: TGTGCCAGCTCACCAATTTCGTGGGGGCTCTATGGCTACACCTTC. Translating gives CASSPISWGLYGYTF.

This clone came up a few times. The chain is built from TRBV29-1 and TRBJ1-1; maybe TRBD1 (6 bases). Trimming cost V 1 base and J 3 bases, with 12 bases left between them. The germline CDR1 and CDR2 sequences are SQVTM and ANQGSEA. The CDR3 has 14 residues. CDR3 DNA sequence: TGCAGCGTTGAAGCTGGCCCAGGGGACACTGAAGCTTTCTTT. Its translation: CSVEAGPGDTEAFF.